These 21 T cell receptor beta chains share one sample of origin, sequenced in a study of blood T cell repertoires in COVID-19. Assay used: immunoSEQ multiplex PCR; TCRdb lists only in-frame clones, some missing. This sample has 240,000 or so clones, with approximately 78% found just once. Sample: peripheral blood. These receptor sequences come from a woman in her sixties with active or convalescent COVID-19.

The chain has TRBV5-1 and TRBJ2-6, with D possibly matching TRBD1 (6 bases). The germline V gene has CDR1 SGHRS and CDR2 YFSETQ. This CDR3 comprises 19 residues. V was cut by 0 bases and J by 4 bases, with 20 bases left in between. CDR3 nucleotide sequence: TGCGCCAGCAGCTTGGTCTACAGGGCCTCCGGATCGGGGGCCAACGTCCTGACTTTC. Its translation is CASSLVYRASGSGANVLTF.

This clone appeared a single time. This chain links TRBV27 with TRBJ1-6, with TRBD1 as a possible D gene (5 bases). Germline-derived CDR1 and CDR2 are MNHEY and SMNVEV (reference sequence). Trimming pared 2 bases from V and 8 bases from J, leaving 10 bases between. The length of the CDR3 is 14 residues. CDR3 protein: CASSLQGFHSPLHF. Here the CDR3 DNA reads TGTGCCAGCAGTTTACAGGGTTTCCATTCACCCCTCCACTTT.

This chain links TRBV27 with TRBJ2-3, with TRBD1 identical over 7 bases. Trimming at V came to 6 bases and at J to 2 bases, leaving 11 bases not matched to a gene. CDR1 and CDR2 from the germline V gene are MNHEY and SMNVEV (reference sequence). The CDR3 is made up of 16 amino acids. CDR3 DNA: TGTGCCAGCAGACCCCTGGGACAGATTATCACAGATACGCAGTATTTT. Protein sequence: CASRPLGQIITDTQYF.

The chain employs TRBV28 and TRBJ2-1; 11 positions agree with TRBD2. V lost 5 bases, J lost 11 bases, and 11 bases stayed unmatched. Germline CDR1 reads MDHEN; CDR2 reads SYDVKM. The length of the CDR3 is 15 residues. The CDR3 is CASSQTSGGKVQQFF. In DNA form, the CDR3 reads TGTGCCAGCAGTCAAACTAGCGGGGGAAAAGTTCAGCAGTTCTTC.

The chain is built from TRBV5-4 and TRBJ2-7, with 12 bases matching TRBD1. The germline CDR1 and CDR2 sequences are SGHNT and YYREEE (reference sequence). With 4 bases clipped from V and 5 bases from J, the junction kept 4 bases outside the gene matches. The CDR3 consists of 14 residues. In DNA form, the CDR3 reads TGTGCCAGCAGCCGGGGGACAGGGGGCCACGAGCAGTACTTC. Its protein is CASSRGTGGHEQYF.

This chain joins TRBV7-9 and TRBJ1-4; D might be TRBD1 (6 bases). Between the trimmed V and J ends, which lost 5 bases and 3 bases, there was a span of 13 bases. The germline V gene encodes CDR1 SEHNR and CDR2 FQNEAQ (reference sequence). The CDR3 is 15 residues long. The CDR3, as DNA: TGTGCCAGCAGCACACCGGGACAACCTAATGAAAAACTGTTTTTT. Its translation: CASSTPGQPNEKLFF.

This clone showed up just a few times. The chain employs TRBV6-5 and TRBJ2-7, with 7 bases fitting TRBD1. CDR1 is MNHEY and CDR2 is SVGAGI in the germline V gene. The CDR3 covers 15 residues. V was clipped by 4 bases and J by 4 bases; unmatched bases: 10. The CDR3 region has the DNA TGTGCCAGCAGTTCTCGGACAGGAGGAGTTTACGAGCAGTACTTC. This gives the protein CASSSRTGGVYEQYF.

This chain connects TRBV10-3 to TRBJ2-3, with 9 bases matching TRBD1. The germline V gene has CDR1 ENHRY and CDR2 SYGVKD. The V segment lost 5 bases and the J segment 2 bases; nucleotides outside the gene matches: 2. The CDR3 totals 14 residues. DNA for the CDR3: TGTGCCATCAGTCGGACAGGGGCCACAGATACGCAGTATTTT. Amino acids: CAISRTGATDTQYF.

The chain employs TRBV29-1 and TRBJ1-1; D remains unclear. In germline, CDR1 is SQVTM, CDR2 ANQGSEA. CDR3 length: 11 residues. V was trimmed by 7 bases and J by 6 bases, leaving 12 bases between them. The CDR3 reads CSGRREAEAFF. The DNA of the CDR3 is TGCAGCGGTAGGAGGGAGGCTGAAGCTTTCTTT.

V is TRBV14 and J is TRBJ1-1; weak D call: TRBD1 (6 bases). Germline lookup yields CDR1 SGHDN and CDR2 FVKESK. CDR3 length equals 13 residues. V gave up 7 bases and J gave up 0 bases, with 9 bases separating them. Written as DNA, the CDR3 is TGTGCCAGCAACGGACAGTTGAACACTGAAGCTTTCTTT. Translated, it gives CASNGQLNTEAFF. Complete variable domain (other parts from reference TRBV14 and TRBJ1-1): EAGVTQFPSHSVIEKGQTVTLRCDPISGHDNLYWYRRVMGKEIKFLLHFVKESKQDESGMPNNRFLAERTGGTYSTLKVQPAELEDSGVYFCASNGQLNTEAFFGQGTRLTVV.

This clone was seen more than once but under ten times. The chain employs TRBV7-8 and TRBJ1-5, with D hard to call. The germline V gene has CDR1 SGHVS and CDR2 FQNEAQ. The CDR3 is 13 amino acids. V lost 5 bases to trimming and J lost 7 bases, with 12 bases between them. CDR3 sequence: CASSPGSWQPQHF. The CDR3, as DNA: TGTGCCAGCAGCCCCGGGAGTTGGCAGCCCCAGCATTTT.

This chain links TRBV5-6 with TRBJ1-1; 7 bases fit TRBD1. The length of the CDR3 is 13 residues. Germline trimming cut 1 base from V and 7 bases from J; bases unmatched to any gene: 4. Germline loops: CDR1 SGHDT, CDR2 YYEEEE. CDR3 protein: CASSLRTGNEAFF. The DNA of the CDR3 is TGTGCCAGCAGCTTGCGGACAGGAAATGAAGCTTTCTTT.

With regard to this clone: Given a much more abundant clone one base away, this may be a read error. The rearrangement links TRBV5-1 to TRBJ2-3; TRBD2 aligns across 7 bases. The CDR3 loop spans 14 amino acids. Germline CDR1 is SGHRS and CDR2 is YFSETQ. The CDR3 nucleotides read TGCGCCCGCAGCTTGGGGGGAGGGGCAGATACGCAGTATTTT. Translated: CARSLGGGADTQYF.

V is TRBV7-8 and J is TRBJ1-1; no clear D. From germline, CDR1 is SGHVS and CDR2 FQNEAQ. V lost 5 bases and J 1 base, leaving 11 bases between the germline ends. The CDR3 loop spans 14 amino acids. CDR3 sequence reads: CASSPSVGNTEAFF. DNA of the CDR3: TGTGCCAGCAGCCCGTCCGTCGGGAACACTGAAGCTTTCTTT.

J is TRBJ2-2 and V is TRBV2, with 9 bases identical to TRBD1. V was clipped by 4 bases and J by 2 bases; unmatched bases: 5. CDR1 and CDR2 from the germline V gene are SNHLY and FYNNEI. This CDR3 has 16 residues. The CDR3 DNA follows: TGTGCCAGCAGTGCCCGGGACAGGGTTAACACCGGGGAGCTGTTTTTT. Translation gives CASSARDRVNTGELFF.

The chain uses TRBV6-6 and TRBJ1-6; D may be TRBD1 (5 bases). This CDR3 comprises 13 residues. Between the trimmed V and J ends, which lost 0 bases and 14 bases, there was a span of 11 bases. Germline CDR1 and CDR2: MNHNY and SVGAGI (reference sequence). The CDR3 is CASSYSLTGALHF. The CDR3 nucleotides read TGTGCCAGCAGTTACTCCCTTACAGGAGCCCTCCACTTT.

This clone was detected ten times or more. This rearrangement joins TRBV7-9 to TRBJ1-2, with no clear D. CDR1 is SEHNR, CDR2 FQNEAQ, per germline (reference sequence). Trimming left V 6 bases short and J 8 bases short, with 19 bases between. CDR3 length: 14 amino acids. This chain's CDR3 is CASRSSKVPGGYTF. The CDR3 region has the DNA TGTGCCAGCAGATCCTCCAAGGTGCCGGGGGGCTACACCTTC. The full variable domain, completed using reference TRBV7-9 and TRBJ1-2, is DTGVSQNPRHKITKRGQNVTFRCDPISEHNRLYWYRQTLGQGPEFLTYFQNEAQLEKSRLLSDRFSAERPKGSFSTLEIQRTEQGDSAMYLCASRSSKVPGGYTFGSGTRLTVV.

This chain connects TRBV4-3 to TRBJ2-3; TRBD2 aligns across 9 bases. The CDR3 is 15 amino acids. Trimming removed 4 bases from V and 0 bases from J; junction bases left unmatched: 2. The germline V gene has CDR1 LGHNA and CDR2 YSLEER. CDR3 loop: CASSPGLASTDTQYF. CDR3 DNA: TGCGCCAGCAGCCCGGGACTAGCTAGCACAGATACGCAGTATTTT.

This clone occurred once. This chain uses TRBV7-9 with TRBJ2-2; possible D gene TRBD1, 5 bases. The V and J ends lost 8 bases and 0 bases respectively, with 10 bases between them. This CDR3 is built from 14 residues. Germline CDR1 is SEHNR and CDR2 is FQNEAQ (reference sequence). CDR3 DNA: TGTGCCAGCCGCGACAGCCCGAACACCGGGGAGCTGTTTTTT. Amino acid sequence: CASRDSPNTGELFF.

The rearrangement links TRBV6-6 to TRBJ2-1, with 7 bases fitting TRBD2. J lost 14 bases, V lost 0 bases, and 13 bases had no gene match. There are 15 residues in the CDR3. From germline, CDR1 is MNHNY and CDR2 SVGAGI (reference sequence). The CDR3 DNA sequence: TGTGCCAGCAGTTACTCGAAGCGGGGCGGGGCCCCGAAGTTCTTC. It encodes CASSYSKRGGAPKFF.

This clone was detected a few times. V usage is TRBV7-9 and J usage is TRBJ1-2; 7 nucleotides match TRBD1. Trimming cost V 5 bases and J 4 bases; bases outside gene matches: 7. CDR1 is SEHNR, CDR2 FQNEAQ, per germline (reference sequence). The CDR3 has 14 residues. This CDR3 is CASSHDRDGYGYTF. CDR3 in DNA: TGTGCCAGCAGCCATGACAGGGACGGCTATGGCTACACCTTC. The whole variable domain, filled in from reference TRBV7-9 and TRBJ1-2, reads DTGVSQNPRHKITKRGQNVTFRCDPISEHNRLYWYRQTLGQGPEFLTYFQNEAQLEKSRLLSDRFSAERPKGSFSTLEIQRTEQGDSAMYLCASSHDRDGYGYTFGSGTRLTVV.